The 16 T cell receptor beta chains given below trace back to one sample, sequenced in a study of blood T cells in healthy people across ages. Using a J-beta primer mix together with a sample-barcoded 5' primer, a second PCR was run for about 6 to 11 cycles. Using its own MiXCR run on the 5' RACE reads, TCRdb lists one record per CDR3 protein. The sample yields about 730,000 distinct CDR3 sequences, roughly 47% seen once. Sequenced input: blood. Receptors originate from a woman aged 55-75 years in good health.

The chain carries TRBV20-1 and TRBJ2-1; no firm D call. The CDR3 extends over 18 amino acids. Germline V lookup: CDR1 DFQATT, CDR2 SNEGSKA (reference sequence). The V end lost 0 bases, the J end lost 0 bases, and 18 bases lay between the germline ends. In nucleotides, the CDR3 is TGCAGTGCTAGAGATCTAGATAGAACACCTAGCTCCTACAATGAGCAGTTCTTC. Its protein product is CSARDLDRTPSSYNEQFF.

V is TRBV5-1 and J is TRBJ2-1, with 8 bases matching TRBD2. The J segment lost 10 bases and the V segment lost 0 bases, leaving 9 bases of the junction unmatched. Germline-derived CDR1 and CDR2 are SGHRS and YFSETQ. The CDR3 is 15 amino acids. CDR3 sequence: CASSLAVSGEGEQFF. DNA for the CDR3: TGCGCCAGCAGCTTGGCCGTTAGCGGGGAGGGGGAGCAGTTCTTC.

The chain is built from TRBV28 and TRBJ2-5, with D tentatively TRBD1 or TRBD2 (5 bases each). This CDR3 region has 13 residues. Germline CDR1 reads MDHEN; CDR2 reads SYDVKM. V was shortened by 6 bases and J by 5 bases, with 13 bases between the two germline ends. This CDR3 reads CASRGVRGETQYF. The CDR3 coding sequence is TGTGCCAGCAGAGGGGTCCGAGGGGAGACCCAGTACTTC. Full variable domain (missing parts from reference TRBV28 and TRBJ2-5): DVKVTQSSRYLVKRTGEKVFLECVQDMDHENMFWYRQDPGLGLRLIYFSYDVKMKEKGDIPEGYSVSREKKERFSLILESASTNQTSMYLCASRGVRGETQYFGPGTRLLVL.

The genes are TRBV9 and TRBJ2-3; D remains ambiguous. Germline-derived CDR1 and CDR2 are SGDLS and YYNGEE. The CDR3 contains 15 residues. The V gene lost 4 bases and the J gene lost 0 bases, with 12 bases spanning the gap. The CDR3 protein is CASSLRGVSTDTQYF. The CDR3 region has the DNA TGTGCCAGCAGCCTACGAGGTGTGAGCACAGATACGCAGTATTTT.

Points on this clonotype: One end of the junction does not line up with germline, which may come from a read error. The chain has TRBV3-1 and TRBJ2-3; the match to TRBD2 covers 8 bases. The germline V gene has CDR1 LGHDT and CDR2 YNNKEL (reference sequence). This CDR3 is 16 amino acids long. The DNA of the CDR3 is TGTGCCAGCAGCCCCTCCTGGGCGGGGGGCACAGATGCGCAGTATTTT. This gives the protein CASSPSWAGGTDAQYF.

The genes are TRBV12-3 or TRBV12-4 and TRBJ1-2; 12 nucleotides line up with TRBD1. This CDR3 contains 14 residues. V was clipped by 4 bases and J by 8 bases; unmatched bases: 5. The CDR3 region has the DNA TGTGCCAGCAGTTCCCCGGGACAGGGGGCGGGCTACACCTTC. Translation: CASSSPGQGAGYTF.

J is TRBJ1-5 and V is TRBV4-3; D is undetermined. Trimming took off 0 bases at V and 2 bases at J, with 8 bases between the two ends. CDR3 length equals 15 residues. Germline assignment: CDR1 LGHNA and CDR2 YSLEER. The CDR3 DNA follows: TGCGCCAGCAGCCAAGATTTGTCGGGCAATCAGCCCCAGCATTTT. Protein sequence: CASSQDLSGNQPQHF.

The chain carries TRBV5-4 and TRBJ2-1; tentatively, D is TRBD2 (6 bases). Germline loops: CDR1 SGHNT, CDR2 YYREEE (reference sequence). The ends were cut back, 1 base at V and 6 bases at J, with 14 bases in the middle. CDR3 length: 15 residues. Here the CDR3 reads CASSLFGGASNEQFF. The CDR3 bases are TGTGCCAGCAGCTTGTTCGGGGGAGCTTCCAATGAGCAGTTCTTC.

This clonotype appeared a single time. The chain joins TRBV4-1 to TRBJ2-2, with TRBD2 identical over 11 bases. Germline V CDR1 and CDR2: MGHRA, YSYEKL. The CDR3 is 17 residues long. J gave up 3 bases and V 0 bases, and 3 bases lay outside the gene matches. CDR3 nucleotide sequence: TGCGCCAGCAGCCAAGATAAGACTAGCGGGGACACCGGGGAGCTGTTTTTT. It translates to CASSQDKTSGDTGELFF.

CDR3 sequence reads: CASSPGSTYEQYF. The CDR3 DNA reads as TGTGCCAGCAGCCCCGGGAGTACCTACGAGCAGTACTTC. The chain uses TRBV18 and TRBJ2-7; D might be TRBD2 (6 bases). The germline V gene has CDR1 KGHSH and CDR2 LQKENI. The CDR3 sequence is 13 residues long. Trimming pared 8 bases from V and 2 bases from J, leaving 13 bases between.

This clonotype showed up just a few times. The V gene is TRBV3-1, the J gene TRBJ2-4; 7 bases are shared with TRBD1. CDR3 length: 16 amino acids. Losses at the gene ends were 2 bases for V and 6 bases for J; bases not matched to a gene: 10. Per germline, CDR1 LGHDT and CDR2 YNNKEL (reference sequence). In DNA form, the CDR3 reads TGTGCCAGCAGCCAATACGGGACAGATTTCGGAAACATTCAGTACTTC. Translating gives CASSQYGTDFGNIQYF. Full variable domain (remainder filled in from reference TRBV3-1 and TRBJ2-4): DTAVSQTPKYLVTQMGNDKSIKCEQNLGHDTMYWYKQDSKKFLKIMFSYNNKELIINETVPNRFSPKSPDKAHLNLHINSLELGDSAVYFCASSQYGTDFGNIQYFGAGTRLSVL.

CDR3 bases: TGTGCCAGCACAAACAGGGCGAACACCGGGGAGCTGTTTTTT. The encoded protein is CASTNRANTGELFF. The rearrangement uses TRBV6-6 and TRBJ2-2; D possibly corresponds to TRBD1 (6 bases). CDR1 is MNHNY, CDR2 SVGAGI, per germline (reference sequence). CDR3 size: 14 residues. V gave up 7 bases and J gave up 0 bases, with 9 bases separating them.

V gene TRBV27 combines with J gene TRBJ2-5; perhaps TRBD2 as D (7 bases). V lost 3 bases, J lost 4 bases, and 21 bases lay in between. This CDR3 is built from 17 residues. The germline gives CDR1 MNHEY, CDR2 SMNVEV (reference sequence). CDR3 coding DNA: TGTGCCAGCAGTTTTTATTCGGGGGGCGAGGTTACAGAGACCCAGTACTTC. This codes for CASSFYSGGEVTETQYF.

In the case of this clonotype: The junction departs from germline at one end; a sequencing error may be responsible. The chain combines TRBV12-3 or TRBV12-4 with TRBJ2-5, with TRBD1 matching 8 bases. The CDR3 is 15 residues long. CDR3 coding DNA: TGTGCCAACAGTTTAGGAGGACAGGGTGGGGAGACCCAGTACTTC. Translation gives CANSLGGQGGETQYF.

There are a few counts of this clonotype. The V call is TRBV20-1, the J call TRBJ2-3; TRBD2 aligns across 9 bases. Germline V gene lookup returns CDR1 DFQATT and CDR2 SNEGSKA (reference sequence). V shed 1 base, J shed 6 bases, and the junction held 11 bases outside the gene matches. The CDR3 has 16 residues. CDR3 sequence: CSARVSRGGAGDTQYF. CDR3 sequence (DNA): TGCAGTGCTAGAGTATCTCGCGGGGGGGCCGGGGATACGCAGTATTTT.

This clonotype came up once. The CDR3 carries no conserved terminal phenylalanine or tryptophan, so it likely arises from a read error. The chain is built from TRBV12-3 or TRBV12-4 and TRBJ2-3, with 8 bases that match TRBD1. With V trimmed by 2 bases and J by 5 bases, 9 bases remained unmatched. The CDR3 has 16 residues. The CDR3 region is CASSLQGAIAKDTQYS. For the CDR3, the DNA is TGTGCCAGCAGTTTACAGGGGGCGATCGCCAAAGATACGCAGTATTCT.